This T cell receptor beta chain was captured by sequencing in a study of T-cell reconstitution after alpha-beta-depleted transplantation in children. Unique molecular identifiers tagged the TCRbeta library. TCRdb re-analysed the PCR reads in MiXCR, keeping a single row per CDR3 protein. The data show approximately 510,000 distinct CDR3 sequences, around 20% seen once. This clonotype has just a few counts. The germline gives CDR1 LNHDA, CDR2 SQIVND (reference sequence). This CDR3 is 15 amino acids long. With 3 bases clipped from V and 7 bases from J, the junction kept 5 bases outside the gene matches. The V call is TRBV19, the J call TRBJ2-1, with 11 bases lining up with TRBD1. The receptor was derived from a human donor who donated a stem cell graft to a child with acute lymphoblastic leukemia. Sequencing used PBMCs from the stem cell graft donor, obtained from the stem cell graft. The CDR3 is CASSIRDRGNNEQFF. The CDR3 DNA reads as TGTGCCAGTAGTATCCGGGACAGGGGGAATAATGAGCAGTTCTTC.